This TCR beta chain was captured in a study of beta chain features in type 1 diabetes. Findings and limits, study-wide: More deletions and fewer insertions at VDJ junctions were found in patients with type 1 diabetes.

Expressed TCRB transcripts were sequenced after all isolated RNA was converted to cDNA. The protocol was immunoSEQ multiplex PCR, while the TCRdb copy is restricted to in-frame clones and leaves out a portion. In the table there are over 700,000 clones, roughly 15% of which are singletons. The CDR3 contains 13 residues. The germline V and J ends were trimmed by 4 bases and 4 bases, with 11 bases remaining between them. Germline V gene data show CDR1 as MGHDK and CDR2 as SYGVNS. This clone was picked up a small number of times. Its antigen remains unidentified. Sequencing used naive CD4+ T cells from blood. The clonotype comes from a woman between 18 and 29 years old in good health. The chain carries TRBV25-1 and TRBJ2-7; TRBD1 is a possible D gene (6 bases). The CDR3: CASSGAQGYEQYF. CDR3 sequence (DNA): TGTGCCAGCAGTGGAGCCCAGGGGTACGAGCAGTACTTC.